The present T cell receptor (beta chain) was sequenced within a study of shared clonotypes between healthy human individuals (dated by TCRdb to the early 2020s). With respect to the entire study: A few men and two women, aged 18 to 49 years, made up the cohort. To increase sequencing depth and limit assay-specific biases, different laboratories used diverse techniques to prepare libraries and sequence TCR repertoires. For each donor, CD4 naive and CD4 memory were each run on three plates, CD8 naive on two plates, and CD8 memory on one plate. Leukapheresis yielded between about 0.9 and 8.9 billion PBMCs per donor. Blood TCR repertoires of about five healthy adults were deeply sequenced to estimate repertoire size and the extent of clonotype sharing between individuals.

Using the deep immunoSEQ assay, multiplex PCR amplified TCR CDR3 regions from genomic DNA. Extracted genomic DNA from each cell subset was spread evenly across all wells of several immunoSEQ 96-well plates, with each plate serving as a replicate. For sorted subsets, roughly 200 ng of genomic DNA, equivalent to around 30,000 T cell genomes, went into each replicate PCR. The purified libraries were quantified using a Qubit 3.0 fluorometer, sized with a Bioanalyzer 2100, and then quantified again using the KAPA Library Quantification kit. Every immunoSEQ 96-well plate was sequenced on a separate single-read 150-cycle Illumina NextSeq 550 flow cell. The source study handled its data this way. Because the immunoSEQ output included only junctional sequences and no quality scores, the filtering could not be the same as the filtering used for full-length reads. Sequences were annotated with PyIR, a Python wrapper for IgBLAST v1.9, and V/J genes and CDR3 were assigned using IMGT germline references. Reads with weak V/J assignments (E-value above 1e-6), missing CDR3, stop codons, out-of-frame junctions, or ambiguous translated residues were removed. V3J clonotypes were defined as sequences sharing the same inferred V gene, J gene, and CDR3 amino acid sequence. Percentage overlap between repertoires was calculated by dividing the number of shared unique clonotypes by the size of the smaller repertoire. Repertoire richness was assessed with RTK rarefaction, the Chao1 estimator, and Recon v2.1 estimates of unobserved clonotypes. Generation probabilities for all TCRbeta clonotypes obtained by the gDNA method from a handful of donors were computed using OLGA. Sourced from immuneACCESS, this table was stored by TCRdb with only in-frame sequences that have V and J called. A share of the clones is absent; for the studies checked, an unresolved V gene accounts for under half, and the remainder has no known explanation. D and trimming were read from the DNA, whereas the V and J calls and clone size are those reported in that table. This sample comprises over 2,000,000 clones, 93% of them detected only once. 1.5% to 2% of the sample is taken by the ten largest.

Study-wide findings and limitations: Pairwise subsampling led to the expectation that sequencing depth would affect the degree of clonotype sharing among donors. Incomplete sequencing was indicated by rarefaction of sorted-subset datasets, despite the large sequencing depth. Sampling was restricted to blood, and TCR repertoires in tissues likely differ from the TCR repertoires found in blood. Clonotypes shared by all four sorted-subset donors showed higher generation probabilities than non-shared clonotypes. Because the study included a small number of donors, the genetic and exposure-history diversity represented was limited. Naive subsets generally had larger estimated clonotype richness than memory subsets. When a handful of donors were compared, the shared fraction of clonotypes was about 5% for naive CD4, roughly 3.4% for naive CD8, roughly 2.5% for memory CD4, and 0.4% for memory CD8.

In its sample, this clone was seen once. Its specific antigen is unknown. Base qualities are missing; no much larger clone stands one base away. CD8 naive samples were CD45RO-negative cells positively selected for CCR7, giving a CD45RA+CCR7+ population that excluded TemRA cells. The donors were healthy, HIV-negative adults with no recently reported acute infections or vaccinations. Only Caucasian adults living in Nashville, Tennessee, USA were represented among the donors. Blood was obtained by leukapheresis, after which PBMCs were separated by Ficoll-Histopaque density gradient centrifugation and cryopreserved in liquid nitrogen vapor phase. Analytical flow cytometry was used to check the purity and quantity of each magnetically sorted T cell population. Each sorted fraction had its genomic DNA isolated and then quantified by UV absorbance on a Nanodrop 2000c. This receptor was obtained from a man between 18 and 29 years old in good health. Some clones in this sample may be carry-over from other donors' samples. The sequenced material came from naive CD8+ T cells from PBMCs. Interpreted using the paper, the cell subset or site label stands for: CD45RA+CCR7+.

The base sequence is TGTGCCAGCAGGGAACAGGGTAATGAAAAACTGTTTTTT. It specifies CASREQGNEKLFF. The chain uses TRBV9 and TRBJ1-4; D gene: possibly TRBD1, on 6 matching bases. CDR1 and CDR2, looked up from the germline V gene, are SGDLS and YYNGEE. The CDR3 runs 13 amino acids, cysteine and phenylalanine included. This entry keeps only the CDR3 DNA: 39 bases, framed from base 1. Trimming costs V 5 bases and J 4 bases, and their ends lie 9 bases apart.